Shown below are 20 T cell receptor beta chains from a single sample sequenced in a study of Graves' ophthalmopathy and Graves' hyperthyroidism. Investigators amplified TCR beta CDR3 regions from RNA transcripts. HTBI primers served in a first-round RT-PCR, which a second-round multiplex PCR followed. TCRdb recomputed calls from the multiplex PCR reads with MiXCR, one row per CDR3 protein. The sample yields around 1.1 million distinct CDR3 sequences, around a third seen once. Sequencing was done on a sample of peripheral blood or thyroid tissue (not recorded which). The receptors stem from an adult man with Graves' hyperthyroidism.

This clonotype was counted ten times or more. V and J are TRBV5-1 and TRBJ1-5, with 8 bases aligning to TRBD1. V was clipped by 4 bases and J by 10 bases; unmatched bases: 13. From germline, CDR1 is SGHRS and CDR2 YFSETQ. This CDR3 has 15 residues. CDR3 nucleotides: TGCGCCAGCAGCGCCAATGGACAGGGTGAAGAACCCCAGCATTTT. This codes for CASSANGQGEEPQHF.

This clonotype was found many times. The rearrangement uses TRBV20-1 and TRBJ1-1, with D hard to call. This CDR3 spans 13 amino acids. Trimming cost V 3 bases and J 1 base, with 9 bases left between them. Germline CDR1 DFQATT, CDR2 SNEGSKA (reference sequence). CDR3 protein: CSASSVPNTEAFF. Here the CDR3 DNA reads TGCAGTGCTAGCAGTGTTCCGAACACTGAAGCTTTCTTT.

This clonotype has a count of ten or more. The rearrangement joins TRBV20-1 to TRBJ1-6; unclear D gene. From germline, CDR1 is DFQATT and CDR2 SNEGSKA (reference sequence). Trimming took off 3 bases at V and 10 bases at J, with 10 bases between the two ends. The CDR3 sequence is 12 residues long. The CDR3 is CSARVFRSPLHF. In DNA form, the CDR3 reads TGCAGTGCTAGGGTGTTCCGGTCACCCCTCCACTTT.

CDR3 in DNA: TGTGCCAGCAAACCATTAGGGGAAGGCAATCAGCCCCAGCATTTT. It translates to CASKPLGEGNQPQHF. The rearrangement joins TRBV6-5 to TRBJ1-5; D might be TRBD1 (5 bases). In germline, CDR1 is MNHEY, CDR2 SVGAGI. V gave up 7 bases and J gave up 2 bases, with 15 bases separating them. The CDR3 is 15 amino acids.

This clonotype was recorded at least ten times. V usage is TRBV7-2 and J usage is TRBJ2-7; no definite D call. The germline V gene encodes CDR1 SGHTA and CDR2 FQGNSA. Trimming left V 2 bases short and J 2 bases short, with 10 bases between. The CDR3 is made up of 14 amino acids. The CDR3 region has the DNA TGTGCCAGCAGCTTATCCTCCCCGACCTACGAGCAGTACTTC. It specifies CASSLSSPTYEQYF.

Concerning this clonotype: The CDR3 ends on some other residue instead of the conserved phenylalanine or tryptophan, so this is likely a read error. The chain couples TRBV20-1 to TRBJ1-4; weak D call: TRBD1 (6 bases). This CDR3 region has 14 residues. Germline V gene sequence: CDR1 DFQATT, CDR2 SNEGSKA (reference sequence). The V and J ends lost 4 bases and 8 bases respectively, with 17 bases between them. The CDR3: CSATPRQVGEKLFS. For the CDR3, the DNA is TGCAGTGCTACCCCCCGACAGGTTGGGGAAAAACTGTTTTCT.

Ten or more counts support this clonotype. The chain has TRBV15 and TRBJ1-4; D unclear. This CDR3 region has 14 residues. CDR1 is LNHNV and CDR2 is YYDKDF in the germline V gene (reference sequence). The V end was cut by 5 bases, the J end by 2 bases, with 9 bases between. The DNA for the CDR3 is TGTGCCACCAGCCGACGCTCGACTAATGAAAAACTGTTTTTT. It is translated as CATSRRSTNEKLFF.

This clonotype was picked up a small number of times. The V and J genes are TRBV10-3 and TRBJ2-5; 10 positions agree with TRBD2. The CDR3 extends over 14 amino acids. The V segment lost 6 bases and the J segment 4 bases; nucleotides outside the gene matches: 5. Germline V lookup: CDR1 ENHRY, CDR2 SYGVKD. The CDR3 DNA sequence: TGTGCCATCAGATCAGCGGGAGGGGGAGAGACCCAGTACTTC. It specifies CAIRSAGGGETQYF.

This clonotype appeared many times. The chain uses TRBV28 and TRBJ2-7; TRBD2 matches 12 bases. V lost 5 bases to trimming and J lost 0 bases; unmatched junction nucleotides: 2. The length of the CDR3 is 15 residues. Germline V gene data show CDR1 as MDHEN and CDR2 as SYDVKM. The CDR3 nucleotides are TGTGCCAGCAGTGCGACTAGCGGGAGCTCCTACGAGCAGTACTTC. Its protein product is CASSATSGSSYEQYF.

This clonotype showed up just a few times. The chain employs TRBV20-1 and TRBJ2-7, with 9 bases lining up with TRBD1. Trimming took 7 bases from V and 2 from J; bases not matched to a gene: 3. The CDR3 loop spans 12 amino acids. The V gene's germline CDR1 is DFQATT and CDR2 SNEGSKA (reference sequence). CDR3 DNA sequence: TGCAGTGGGGGGGACAGGGCCTACGAGCAGTACTTC. Translated, it gives CSGGDRAYEQYF.

Many counts were recorded for this clonotype. The DNA of the CDR3 is TGCGCCAGCAGCAGGACGACAAGTAACTATGGCTACACCTTC. Its translation is CASSRTTSNYGYTF. The V and J genes are TRBV5-1 and TRBJ1-2; D gene ambiguous. Germline V gives CDR1 SGHRS, CDR2 YFSETQ. CDR3 length equals 14 residues. Trimming shortened V by 4 bases and J by 1 base, and 11 bases separated the two germline ends.

This clonotype was counted ten times or more. V is TRBV29-1 and J is TRBJ1-3; D is uncertain. This CDR3 has 13 amino acids. Germline V lookup: CDR1 SQVTM, CDR2 ANQGSEA. Trimming shortened V by 5 bases and J by 0 bases, and 8 bases separated the two germline ends. The CDR3 region has the DNA TGCAGCGTTCTAGCGACCTCTGGAAACACCATATATTTT. Protein product: CSVLATSGNTIYF.

The rearrangement uses TRBV20-1 and TRBJ2-7; TRBD2 matches 14 bases. This CDR3 region has 15 residues. Germline-derived CDR1 and CDR2 are DFQATT and SNEGSKA (reference sequence). After removal of 6 bases from V and 5 bases from J, the junction contained 9 bases not matched to a gene. CDR3 sequence: CSAGGGTSGSHEQYF. The CDR3 region has the DNA TGCAGTGCCGGCGGGGGGACTAGCGGGAGCCACGAGCAGTACTTC.

At least ten counts were recorded for this clonotype. This chain connects TRBV2 to TRBJ1-2; D possibly corresponds to TRBD1 (5 bases). The CDR3 is 12 residues long. Trimming removed 6 bases from V and 8 bases from J, with 13 bases in between. The germline gives CDR1 SNHLY, CDR2 FYNNEI. CDR3 bases: TGTGCCAGCAGGGACACCCTCGCGGGCTACACCTTC. Translated, it gives CASRDTLAGYTF.

This clonotype was seen a few times. The chain recombines TRBV4-1 with TRBJ2-5; no definite D call. This CDR3 spans 15 amino acids. Deletions cut 3 bases from V and 2 bases from J, with 13 bases between. Germline CDR1 is MGHRA and CDR2 is YSYEKL. The CDR3 sequence is CASSHRVADQETQYF. The DNA of the CDR3 is TGCGCCAGCAGCCATAGGGTAGCTGATCAAGAGACCCAGTACTTC.

The gene calls are TRBV15 and TRBJ1-1; D gene uncertain. The CDR3 covers 14 residues. Germline V gives CDR1 LNHNV, CDR2 YYDKDF (reference sequence). V was clipped by 0 bases and J by 4 bases, with 9 bases between them. The CDR3 loop is CATSRDRGITEAFF. CDR3 DNA: TGTGCCACCAGCAGAGATCGAGGGATCACTGAAGCTTTCTTT.

The chain couples TRBV7-2 to TRBJ2-3, with 11 bases fitting TRBD2. Per the germline V gene, CDR1 is SGHTA and CDR2 is FQGNSA. The length of the CDR3 is 16 residues. Trimming cost V 5 bases and J 2 bases; bases outside gene matches: 6. This CDR3 is CASSPGTSGPTDTQYF. The CDR3 DNA reads as TGTGCCAGCAGCCCAGGGACTAGCGGACCCACAGATACGCAGTATTTT.

This chain joins TRBV7-9 and TRBJ2-7; tentatively, D is TRBD2 (6 bases). Germline lookup yields CDR1 SEHNR and CDR2 FQNEAQ (reference sequence). Between the trimmed V and J ends, which lost 5 bases and 2 bases, there was a span of 13 bases. The CDR3 extends over 14 amino acids. The chain's CDR3 is CASSPGRTTYEQYF. The CDR3 DNA reads as TGTGCCAGCAGCCCGGGGAGGACTACCTACGAGCAGTACTTC.

This clonotype was seen many times. The chain carries TRBV5-6 and TRBJ2-7, with D maybe TRBD1 (6 bases). V lost 3 bases, J lost 0 bases, and 10 bases lay in between. The CDR3 covers 14 residues. Per the germline V gene, CDR1 is SGHDT and CDR2 is YYEEEE. This CDR3 reads CASSYGTSSYEQYF. In DNA, the CDR3 is TGTGCCAGCAGCTACGGGACAAGCTCCTACGAGCAGTACTTC.

In this sample, this clonotype turned up a few times. The chain is built from TRBV6-5 and TRBJ2-6; TRBD1 agrees at 7 bases. The V gene end was trimmed by 0 bases and the J gene end by 4 bases; junction bases not matched to a gene: 12. Germline V gene lookup returns CDR1 MNHEY and CDR2 SVGAGI. The CDR3 extends over 19 amino acids. CDR3 sequence reads: CASSYSLQGFLFGANVLTF. CDR3 DNA sequence: TGTGCCAGCAGTTACTCTCTACAGGGGTTTTTGTTCGGGGCCAACGTCCTGACTTTC.